This T cell receptor beta chain was retrieved from a study of blood T cell repertoires in COVID-19. Overall study context: From T cells, B-cell-depleted T cells, or PBMCs came the material, which was cDNA or gDNA.

Original methodology: Nucleated cell counts were estimated from reference gene primer amplification. Only in-frame clones appear in the TCRdb table, and some are missing; sequencing was by immunoSEQ multiplex PCR. V, J and clone size reflect that table, while D and trimming were determined from the DNA. Of about 200,000 clones in the sample, around 81% were seen once. Clinical history as reported by participants underpinned cohort assignment. In Cohort 3, a recovered donor had either two negative PCRs, clearance, or symptom resolution. This clonotype originated in a man in his forties or fifties who had recovered from COVID-19. Sequencing input: PBMCs or T cells enriched from blood (not recorded which).

The DNA for the CDR3 is TGTGCCAGTGCTTCGGAGGGGAGAGGAAACACCATATATTTT. This encodes CASASEGRGNTIYF. The chain couples TRBV2 to TRBJ1-3; tentative D call: TRBD1 (5 bases). The CDR3 spans 14 residues. V was cut by 9 bases and J by 4 bases, with 16 bases left in between. The germline V gene has CDR1 SNHLY and CDR2 FYNNEI. Looking up the rest from reference TRBV2 and TRBJ1-3 gives the full variable domain: EPEVTQTPSHQVTQMGQEVILRCVPISNHLYFYWYRQILGQKVEFLVSFYNNEISEKSEIFDDQFSVERPDGSNFTLKIRSTKLEDSAMYFCASASEGRGNTIYFGEGSWLTVV.